This TCR beta chain was recovered during a study of HIV-infected patients and healthy controls. Germline CDR1 and CDR2: SEHNR and FQNEAQ (reference sequence). This CDR3 region has 11 residues. Deletions cut 3 bases from V and 5 bases from J, with 4 bases between. About 500 ng RNA was reverse transcribed with alpha and beta constant-region primers. Each of the alpha and beta chains got its own library through chain-specific third strand synthesis with indices. A short first PCR added P5 and P7 adapter elements and a second index. From the 5' RACE reads, TCRdb called clonotypes with MiXCR, one entry per CDR3 protein. The table has a few thousand distinct CDR3 sequences, approximately 8.2% seen once. Roughly three months, about 14 weeks, into antiretroviral therapy, follow-up blood was collected. No cell fractionation was done, so the repertoire covers all unsorted peripheral blood T cells. This clonotype qualifies as medium-sized.

The sequences come from blood, collected during antiretroviral therapy. The receptor was isolated from an adult with HIV infection. V and J are TRBV7-9 and TRBJ2-5; D gene unclear. CDR3 nucleotides: TGTGCCAGCAGCTTTGACGAGACCCAGTACTTC. Its protein is CASSFDETQYF.